A single sample gave rise to the 11 T cell receptor beta chains below, sequenced in a study of PD-1 blockade in mismatch repair-deficient tumors. Profiled with immunoSEQ multiplex PCR; TCRdb holds only in-frame clones, not every one. The sample lists 14,000 or so clones, around 83% occurring once. The specimen was PBMCs, collected about 15 weeks after starting pembrolizumab. These receptor sequences come from an adult with mismatch repair-deficient cancer.

J is TRBJ2-3 and V is TRBV7-3, with 7 bases lining up with TRBD1. Germline loops: CDR1 SGHTA, CDR2 FQGTGA. This CDR3 has 15 amino acids. Trimming cost V 2 bases and J 3 bases; bases outside gene matches: 5. CDR3 residues: CASSLSTGWTDTQYF. Written as DNA, the CDR3 is TGTGCCAGCAGCTTATCGACAGGGTGGACAGATACGCAGTATTTT.

This clone showed up just once. V gene TRBV15 combines with J gene TRBJ1-5; 8 bases are shared with TRBD1. CDR3 size: 16 residues. The V and J ends lost 5 bases and 1 base, in that order; junction bases with no gene match: 7. CDR1 LNHNV and CDR2 YYDKDF come from the germline V gene (reference sequence). The CDR3 here is CATSRSDRGSNQPQHF. As DNA, the CDR3 is TGTGCCACCAGCCGCTCTGACAGGGGAAGCAATCAGCCCCAGCATTTT.

V and J are TRBV7-6 and TRBJ2-3, with TRBD2 identical over 10 bases. Germline CDR1 reads SGHVS; CDR2 reads FNYEAQ. CDR3 size: 20 residues. V dropped 1 base and J dropped 4; count of bases not matched to a gene: 17. In DNA form, the CDR3 reads TGTGCCAGCAGCTTAGACAGGGGTATAGCGGGAGGTAATTACCCAGATACGCAGTATTTT. Protein: CASSLDRGIAGGNYPDTQYF.

The chain is built from TRBV30 and TRBJ2-5; 7 nucleotides match TRBD1. V gave up 2 bases and J gave up 5 bases; unmatched junction bases: 5. Per the germline V gene, CDR1 is GTSNPN and CDR2 is SVGIG (reference sequence). The CDR3 runs 13 residues. Here the CDR3 reads CAWSLGGGETQYF. CDR3 DNA: TGTGCCTGGAGTCTAGGGGGCGGGGAGACCCAGTACTTC.

This clone was picked up a small number of times. The rearrangement links TRBV5-6 to TRBJ2-7; a possible D gene is TRBD2 (5 bases). Deletions cut 1 base from V and 0 bases from J, with 11 bases between. Germline CDR1 and CDR2: SGHDT and YYEEEE. The CDR3 runs to 15 residues. The CDR3 DNA sequence: TGTGCCAGCAGCTTGTATCGGGATTACTCCTACGAGCAGTACTTC. This encodes CASSLYRDYSYEQYF.

The chain has TRBV5-8 and TRBJ2-7; TRBD2 is a possible D gene (5 bases). Germline V gene data show CDR1 as SGHTS and CDR2 as YDEGEE. V was cut by 3 bases and J by 3 bases, with 13 bases left in between. The CDR3 spans 14 residues. The CDR3 nucleotides read TGTGCCAGCAGCTCACCGGGATACAACTACGAGCAGTACTTC. It codes for CASSSPGYNYEQYF. The complete variable domain, with remaining parts taken from reference TRBV5-8 and TRBJ2-7, reads EAGVTQSPTHLIKTRGQQATLRCSPISGHTSVYWYQQALGLGLQFLLWYDEGEERNRGNFPPRFSGRQFPNYSSELNVNALELEDSALYLCASSSPGYNYEQYFGPGTRLTVT.

V usage is TRBV5-1 and J usage is TRBJ1-1, with D unclear. The germline V and J ends were trimmed by 3 bases and 1 base, with 19 bases remaining between them. CDR3 length equals 17 residues. Germline CDR1 is SGHRS and CDR2 is YFSETQ. The CDR3 spells CASSSPSATGRNTEAFF. CDR3 nucleotides: TGCGCCAGCAGCTCCCCATCGGCTACGGGTAGGAACACTGAAGCTTTCTTT.

The chain is built from TRBV14 and TRBJ2-5, with 9 bases fitting TRBD2. In germline, CDR1 is SGHDN, CDR2 FVKESK. The trim removed 7 bases at V and 2 bases at J, leaving 5 bases unmatched. CDR3 length: 14 residues. The CDR3 nucleotides read TGTGCCAGCAAGGGGCTAGCGGGACAAGAGACCCAGTACTTC. Translating gives CASKGLAGQETQYF.

This clone was seen only a few times. The chain employs TRBV6-1 and TRBJ2-7; D is unresolved. V was trimmed by 6 bases and J by 4 bases, leaving 7 bases between them. The germline V gene has CDR1 MNHNS and CDR2 SASEGT. The CDR3 has 11 amino acids. CDR3 coding DNA: TGTGCCAGCAGCCCTTCTTACGAGCAGTACTTC. Translated: CASSPSYEQYF.

This chain joins TRBV19 and TRBJ2-1; weak D call: TRBD2 (7 bases). V lost 3 bases, J lost 8 bases, and 23 bases lay in between. The CDR3 runs to 17 residues. Looked up from germline, CDR1 is LNHDA and CDR2 is SQIVND (reference sequence). CDR3 nucleotides: TGTGCCAGTAGTATGGTTGTTGTAGGGGGGGCGGGTGATGAGCAGTTCTTC. This sequence encodes CASSMVVVGGAGDEQFF.

This chain uses TRBV27 with TRBJ1-4; D remains unclear. Trimming pared 3 bases from V and 7 bases from J, leaving 9 bases between. The CDR3 extends over 13 amino acids. Germline V gives CDR1 MNHEY, CDR2 SMNVEV (reference sequence). In nucleotides, the CDR3 is TGTGCCAGCAGTTTCGGGGTTGCTGAAAAACTGTTTTTT. Residues: CASSFGVAEKLFF.